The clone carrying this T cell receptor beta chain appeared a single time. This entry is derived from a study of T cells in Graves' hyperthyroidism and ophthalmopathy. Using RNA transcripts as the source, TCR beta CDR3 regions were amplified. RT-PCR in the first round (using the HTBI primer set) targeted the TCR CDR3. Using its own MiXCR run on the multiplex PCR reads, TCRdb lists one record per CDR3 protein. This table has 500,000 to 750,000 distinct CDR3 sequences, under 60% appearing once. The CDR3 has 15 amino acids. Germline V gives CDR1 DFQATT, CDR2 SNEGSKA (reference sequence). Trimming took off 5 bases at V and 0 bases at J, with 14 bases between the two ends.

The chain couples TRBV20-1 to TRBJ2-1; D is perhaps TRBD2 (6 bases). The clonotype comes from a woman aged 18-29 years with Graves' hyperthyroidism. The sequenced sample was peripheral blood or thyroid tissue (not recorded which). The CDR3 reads CSALSKLASYNEQFF. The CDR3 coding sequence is TGCAGTGCTCTCTCTAAACTAGCCTCCTACAATGAGCAGTTCTTC.